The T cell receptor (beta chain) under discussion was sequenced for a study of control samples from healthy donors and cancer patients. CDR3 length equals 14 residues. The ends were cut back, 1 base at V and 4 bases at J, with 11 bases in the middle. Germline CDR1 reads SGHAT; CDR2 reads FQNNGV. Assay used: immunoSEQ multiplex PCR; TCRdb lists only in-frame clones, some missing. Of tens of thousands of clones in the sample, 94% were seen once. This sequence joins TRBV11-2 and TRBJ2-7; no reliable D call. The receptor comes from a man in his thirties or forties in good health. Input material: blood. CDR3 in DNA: TGTGCCAGCAGCTTAGGTACTTATGGATACGAGCAGTACTTC. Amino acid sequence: CASSLGTYGYEQYF. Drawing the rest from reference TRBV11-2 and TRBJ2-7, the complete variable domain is EAGVAQSPRYKIIEKRQSVAFWCNPISGHATLYWYQQILGQGPKLLIQFQNNGVVDDSQLPKDRFSAERLKGVDSTLKIQPAKLEDSAVYLCASSLGTYGYEQYFGPGTRLTVT.